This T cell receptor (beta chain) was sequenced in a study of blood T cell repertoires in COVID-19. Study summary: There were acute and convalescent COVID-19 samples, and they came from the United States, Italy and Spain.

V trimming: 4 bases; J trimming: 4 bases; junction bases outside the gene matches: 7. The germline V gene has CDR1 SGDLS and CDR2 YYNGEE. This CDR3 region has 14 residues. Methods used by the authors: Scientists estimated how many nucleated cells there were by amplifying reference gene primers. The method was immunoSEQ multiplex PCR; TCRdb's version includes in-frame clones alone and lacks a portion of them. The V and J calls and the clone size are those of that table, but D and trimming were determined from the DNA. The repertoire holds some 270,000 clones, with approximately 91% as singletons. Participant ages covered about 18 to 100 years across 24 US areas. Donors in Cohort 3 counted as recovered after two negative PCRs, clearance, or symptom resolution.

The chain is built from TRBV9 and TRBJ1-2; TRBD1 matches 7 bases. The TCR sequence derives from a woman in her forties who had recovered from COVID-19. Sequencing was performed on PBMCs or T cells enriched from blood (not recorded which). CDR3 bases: TGTGCCAGCAGCCCCAACGACAGGGTCTATGGCTACACCTTC. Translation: CASSPNDRVYGYTF.